This T cell receptor (beta chain) was sequenced during a study of HIV-infected patients and healthy controls. Across the whole study: Total CDR3 counts per chain did not differ significantly between patients and controls.

Whole blood was used without fractionation, so all unsorted peripheral T cells were included. About this clonotype: The antigen is not known.

General study results and limits: Healthy controls shared more CDR3 sequences between individuals than HIV-infected patients did. CMV-associated CDR3s mostly grew nonsignificantly during therapy, while HIV-associated CDR3s declined significantly.

The CDR3 length is 16 residues. CDR1 is SGHNT and CDR2 is YYREEE in the germline V gene (reference sequence). V was clipped by 3 bases and J by 4 bases, with 17 bases between them. Alpha and beta constant-region primers primed reverse transcription of approximately 460 ng RNA. Using multiplexing indices, alpha and beta chain libraries were generated apart by chain-specific third strand synthesis. Using its own MiXCR run on the 5' RACE reads, TCRdb lists one record per CDR3 protein. The data hold roughly 9,800 distinct CDR3 sequences, with over 9.5% observed a single time. This TCR came from an adult with HIV infection. The sample here was blood, taken before antiretroviral therapy. This chain connects TRBV5-4 to TRBJ2-1, with D possibly TRBD2 on 6 matching bases. The chain's CDR3 is CASSSEGWDRYNEQFF. The DNA for the CDR3 is TGTGCCAGCAGCTCGGAGGGTTGGGATCGTTACAATGAGCAGTTCTTC.